A single T cell receptor beta chain is shown here with its context. Its antigen remains unidentified. This specimen comes from a study of OX40 agonist ivuxolimab in advanced cancers. Notes on the study in general: Some patients without response likewise showed low normalized clonal expansion.

Repertoires were generated with immunoSEQ multiplex PCR, while TCRdb's copy carries only in-frame clones and drops some. This table holds about 82,000 clones, 90% to 95% found once. The CDR3 runs to 15 residues. V shed 2 bases and J shed 5 bases, with 13 bases lying between them. CDR1 SGHNT and CDR2 YENEEA come from the germline V gene. This material consisted of CD4+ or CD8+ T cells sorted from blood, taken in a trial of the OX40 agonist ivuxolimab. The rearrangement links TRBV11-3 to TRBJ1-3; a weak D match, TRBD1 (5 bases). The source of this sequence is an adult with an advanced solid tumor such as melanoma, head and neck, liver or kidney cancer. The CDR3 nucleotides read TGTGCCAGCAGCTTAACGGGGGGAGGTCGAAACACCATATATTTT. Its translation: CASSLTGGGRNTIYF.